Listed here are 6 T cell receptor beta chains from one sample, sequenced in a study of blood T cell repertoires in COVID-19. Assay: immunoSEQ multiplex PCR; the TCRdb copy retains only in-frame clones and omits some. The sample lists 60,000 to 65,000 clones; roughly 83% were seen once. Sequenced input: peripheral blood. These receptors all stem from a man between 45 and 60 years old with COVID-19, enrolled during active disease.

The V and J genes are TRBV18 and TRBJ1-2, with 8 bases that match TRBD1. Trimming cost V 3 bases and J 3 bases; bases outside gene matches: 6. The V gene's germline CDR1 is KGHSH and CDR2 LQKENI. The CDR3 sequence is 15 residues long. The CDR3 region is CASSPGAGGDYGYTF. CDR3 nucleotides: TGTGCCAGCTCACCGGGGGCAGGGGGCGACTATGGCTACACCTTC.

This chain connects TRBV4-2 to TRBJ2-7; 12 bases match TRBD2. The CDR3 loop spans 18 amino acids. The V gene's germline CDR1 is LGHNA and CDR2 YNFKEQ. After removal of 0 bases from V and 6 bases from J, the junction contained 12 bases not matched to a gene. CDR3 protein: CASSQDDGRLAGDIEQYF. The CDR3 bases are TGTGCCAGCAGCCAAGATGATGGGAGACTAGCGGGAGATATCGAGCAGTACTTC.

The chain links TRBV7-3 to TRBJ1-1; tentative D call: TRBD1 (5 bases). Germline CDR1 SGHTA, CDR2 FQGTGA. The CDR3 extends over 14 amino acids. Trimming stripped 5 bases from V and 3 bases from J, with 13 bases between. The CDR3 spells CASSLEGPYTEAFF. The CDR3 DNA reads TGTGCCAGCAGCCTGGAGGGGCCTTACACTGAAGCTTTCTTT.

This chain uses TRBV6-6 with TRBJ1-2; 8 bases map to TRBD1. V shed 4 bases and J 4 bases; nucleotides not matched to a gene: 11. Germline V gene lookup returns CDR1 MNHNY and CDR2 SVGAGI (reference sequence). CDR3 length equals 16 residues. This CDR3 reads CASSFPSTGASYGYTF. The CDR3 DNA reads TGTGCCAGCAGTTTCCCCTCGACAGGGGCGTCCTATGGCTACACCTTC.

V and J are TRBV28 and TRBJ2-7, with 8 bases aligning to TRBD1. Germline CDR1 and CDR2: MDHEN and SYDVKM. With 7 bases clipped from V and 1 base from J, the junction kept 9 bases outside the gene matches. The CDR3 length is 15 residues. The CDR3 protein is CASISPGTGSYEQYF. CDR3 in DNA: TGTGCCAGCATTTCCCCCGGGACAGGATCCTACGAGCAGTACTTC.

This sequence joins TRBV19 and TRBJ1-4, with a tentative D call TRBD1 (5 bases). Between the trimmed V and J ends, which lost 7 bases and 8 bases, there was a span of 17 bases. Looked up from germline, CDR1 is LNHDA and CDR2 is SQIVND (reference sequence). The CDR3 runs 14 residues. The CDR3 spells CASTASGAGEKLFF. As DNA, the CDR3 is TGTGCCAGTACGGCTTCTGGGGCAGGAGAAAAACTGTTTTTT. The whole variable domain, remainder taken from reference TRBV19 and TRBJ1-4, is DGGITQSPKYLFRKEGQNVTLSCEQNLNHDAMYWYRQDPGQGLRLIYYSQIVNDFQKGDIAEGYSVSREKKESFPLTVTSAQKNPTAFYLCASTASGAGEKLFFGSGTQLSVL.